The entry below describes one TCR beta chain. The sample comes from a study of shared T cell receptors in the human thymus. Here immunoSEQ multiplex PCR was the method, and the copy in TCRdb shows in-frame clones only, minus some. The sample yields 450,000 to 650,000 clones, 70% to 80% seen once. The V gene lost 6 bases and the J gene lost 6 bases, with 9 bases spanning the gap. Looked up from germline, CDR1 is DFQATT and CDR2 is SNEGSKA (reference sequence). The CDR3 contains 10 residues. The same data also went into a second study, on human thymus T cells.

The sample was thymocytes. The chain links TRBV20-1 to TRBJ2-7; tentatively, D is TRBD2 (5 bases). The clonotype comes from a boy under three years old with a congenital heart defect. CDR3 nucleotide sequence: TGCAGTGCCGGGAACGGCGAGCAGTACTTC. This gives the protein CSAGNGEQYF.